A single sample is the source of the 21 T cell receptor beta chains below, sequenced in a study of blood T cell repertoires in COVID-19. Produced via immunoSEQ multiplex PCR; TCRdb's table is partial and in-frame only. Of about 300,000 clones in the sample, 70% to 85% were seen once. The sequenced sample consisted of peripheral blood. The receptors stem from a human donor with COVID-19, enrolled during active disease. The donor label of this sample is uncertain.

The CDR3 reads CASSPGGTASYEQYF. CDR3 in DNA: TGTGCCAGCAGTCCGGGGGGGACAGCCTCCTACGAGCAGTACTTC. The chain links TRBV27 to TRBJ2-7, with D maybe TRBD2 (8 bases). V was cut by 5 bases and J by 0 bases, with 14 bases left in between. Per germline, CDR1 MNHEY and CDR2 SMNVEV (reference sequence). The CDR3 runs to 15 residues.

This chain links TRBV10-3 with TRBJ2-2; a possible D gene is TRBD1 (6 bases). The ends were cut back, 4 bases at V and 3 bases at J, with 9 bases in the middle. The CDR3 is 14 amino acids. The germline gives CDR1 ENHRY, CDR2 SYGVKD. In DNA form, the CDR3 reads TGTGCCATCAGTGGCAGGGGCGACACCGGGGAGCTGTTTTTT. It codes for CAISGRGDTGELFF.

The chain joins TRBV7-8 to TRBJ2-7, with a weak D call TRBD2 (5 bases). V lost 0 bases and J 2 bases, leaving 17 bases between the germline ends. The CDR3 is 17 residues long. Germline assignment: CDR1 SGHVS and CDR2 FQNEAQ. Here the CDR3 DNA reads TGTGCCAGCAGCTTAGCGCGGTCGGAGGTTAGCGCCTACGAGCAGTACTTC. Translating it yields CASSLARSEVSAYEQYF.

The CDR3 is CASGKGLAADEQYF. The DNA for the CDR3 is TGTGCTAGTGGGAAGGGACTAGCTGCGGACGAGCAGTACTTC. The chain employs TRBV12-5 and TRBJ2-7; TRBD2 matches 9 bases. The germline CDR1 and CDR2 sequences are LGHNT and FRNRAP. This CDR3 contains 14 residues. The V and J ends lost 6 bases and 5 bases, in that order; junction bases with no gene match: 8. Full variable domain (rest looked up from reference TRBV12-5 and TRBJ2-7): DARVTQTPRHKVTEMGQEVTMRCQPILGHNTVFWYRQTMMQGLELLAYFRNRAPLDDSGMPKDRFSAEMPDATLATLKIQPSEPRDSAVYFCASGKGLAADEQYFGPGTRLTVT.

This sequence joins TRBV9 and TRBJ1-1, with 10 bases fitting TRBD1. The CDR3 contains 15 residues. The V segment lost 0 bases and the J segment 8 bases; nucleotides outside the gene matches: 7. Per germline, CDR1 SGDLS and CDR2 YYNGEE. CDR3 in amino acids: CASSVAGTGVLEAFF. DNA for the CDR3: TGTGCCAGCAGCGTAGCCGGGACAGGGGTCCTGGAAGCTTTCTTT.

This chain connects TRBV9 to TRBJ2-5; D ambiguous. Trimming stripped 1 base from V and 2 bases from J, with 9 bases between. The CDR3 spans 14 residues. CDR1 is SGDLS, CDR2 YYNGEE, per germline. The CDR3 DNA reads as TGTGCCAGCAGCGTAAATGTCCAACAAGAGACCCAGTACTTC. This encodes CASSVNVQQETQYF.

The rearrangement links TRBV28 to TRBJ2-7; no definite D call. The CDR3 extends over 14 amino acids. In germline, CDR1 is MDHEN, CDR2 SYDVKM. With 4 bases removed from V and 6 bases from J, the gap between germline ends came to 16 bases. This CDR3 reads CASSSPSRGSEQYF. CDR3 in DNA: TGTGCCAGCAGTTCCCCGAGTCGCGGTAGCGAGCAGTACTTC.

The rearrangement uses TRBV7-2 and TRBJ1-6, with 9 bases matching TRBD1. This CDR3 comprises 16 residues. Looked up from germline, CDR1 is SGHTA and CDR2 is FQGNSA. After removal of 1 base from V and 10 bases from J, the junction contained 8 bases not matched to a gene. CDR3 region: CASSLGTGDGGSPLHF. CDR3 sequence (DNA): TGTGCCAGCAGCTTAGGGACAGGGGACGGTGGGTCACCCCTCCACTTT.

The gene calls are TRBV19 and TRBJ1-4; 12 bases are shared with TRBD1. Germline V gives CDR1 LNHDA, CDR2 SQIVND (reference sequence). The CDR3 is made up of 16 amino acids. V was clipped by 6 bases and J by 5 bases; unmatched bases: 7. This CDR3 reads CASRGDRGRGNEKLFF. CDR3 coding DNA: TGTGCCAGTAGGGGGGACAGGGGGCGAGGGAATGAAAAACTGTTTTTT. Supplemented by reference TRBV19 and TRBJ1-4, the full variable domain reads DGGITQSPKYLFRKEGQNVTLSCEQNLNHDAMYWYRQDPGQGLRLIYYSQIVNDFQKGDIAEGYSVSREKKESFPLTVTSAQKNPTAFYLCASRGDRGRGNEKLFFGSGTQLSVL.

V and J are TRBV7-2 and TRBJ2-2; 10 bases map to TRBD2. The CDR3 consists of 13 residues. The V gene's germline CDR1 is SGHTA and CDR2 FQGNSA. V lost 5 bases and J lost 9; bases outside the gene matches: 3. DNA for the CDR3: TGTGCCAGCAGCCCTAGCGGGAGCAGGGAGCTGTTTTTT. Translated, it gives CASSPSGSRELFF. The whole variable domain, remainder taken from reference TRBV7-2 and TRBJ2-2, is GAGVSQSPSNKVTEKGKDVELRCDPISGHTALYWYRQSLGQGLEFLIYFQGNSAPDKSGLPSDRFSAERTGGSVSTLTIQRTQQEDSAVYLCASSPSGSRELFFGEGSRLTVL.

The chain combines TRBV5-6 with TRBJ1-2, with 7 nucleotides matching TRBD1. CDR1 SGHDT and CDR2 YYEEEE come from the germline V gene. J lost 4 bases, V lost 2 bases, and 8 bases had no gene match. The CDR3 spans 15 residues. CDR3 coding DNA: TGTGCCAGCAGCTTACTTACAGGGGTCGGCTATGGCTACACCTTC. Amino acids: CASSLLTGVGYGYTF.

The chain employs TRBV11-2 and TRBJ2-5; the D gene is possibly TRBD2 (6 bases). Germline values: CDR1 SGHAT, CDR2 FQNNGV. The V gene lost 2 bases and the J gene lost 0 bases, with 10 bases spanning the gap. The CDR3 contains 15 residues. This chain's CDR3 is CASSLIGGDQETQYF. The CDR3 bases are TGTGCCAGCAGCTTAATAGGAGGGGACCAAGAGACCCAGTACTTC. Full variable domain (missing parts from reference TRBV11-2 and TRBJ2-5): EAGVAQSPRYKIIEKRQSVAFWCNPISGHATLYWYQQILGQGPKLLIQFQNNGVVDDSQLPKDRFSAERLKGVDSTLKIQPAKLEDSAVYLCASSLIGGDQETQYFGPGTRLLVL.

The chain uses TRBV2 and TRBJ1-4, with TRBD1 matching 10 bases. This CDR3 region has 17 residues. The germline CDR1 and CDR2 sequences are SNHLY and FYNNEI. Germline trimming cut 2 bases from V and 7 bases from J; bases unmatched to any gene: 10. CDR3 DNA sequence: TGTGCCAGCAGTGAAATCGTAGTAAGGACAGGGGGTGAAAAACTGTTTTTT. The encoded protein is CASSEIVVRTGGEKLFF.

J is TRBJ1-2 and V is TRBV7-3, with 7 bases lining up with TRBD1. The trim removed 1 base at V and 8 bases at J, leaving 7 bases unmatched. In germline, CDR1 is SGHTA, CDR2 FQGTGA. The length of the CDR3 is 14 residues. CDR3 sequence reads: CASSLNQGVGGYTF. In DNA form, the CDR3 reads TGTGCCAGCAGCTTAAATCAGGGGGTTGGGGGCTACACCTTC.

This rearrangement joins TRBV5-6 to TRBJ2-7; the match to TRBD1 covers 9 bases. The germline gives CDR1 SGHDT, CDR2 YYEEEE. Trimming took 3 bases from V and 4 from J; bases not matched to a gene: 11. This CDR3 comprises 16 residues. CDR3 bases: TGTGCCAGCAGCTCCGGGACAGGGTCCGGATTATACGAGCAGTACTTC. Protein product: CASSSGTGSGLYEQYF. Together with reference TRBV5-6 and TRBJ2-7, the CDR3 gives the full variable domain: DAGVTQSPTHLIKTRGQQVTLRCSPKSGHDTVSWYQQALGQGPQFIFQYYEEEERQRGNFPDRFSGHQFPNYSSELNVNALLLGDSALYLCASSSGTGSGLYEQYFGPGTRLTVT.

The chain is built from TRBV5-4 and TRBJ1-1; D is possibly TRBD1 (6 bases). Trimming cost V 1 base and J 7 bases, with 11 bases left between them. Germline-derived CDR1 and CDR2 are SGHNT and YYREEE (reference sequence). CDR3 length: 13 amino acids. In DNA form, the CDR3 reads TGTGCCAGCAGCTTGCCGGCAGGGGATGAAGCTTTCTTT. It is translated as CASSLPAGDEAFF.

This clone came up a few times. V and J are TRBV20-1 and TRBJ1-2; D is possibly TRBD1 (5 bases). The CDR3 consists of 11 residues. Germline V CDR1 and CDR2: DFQATT, SNEGSKA (reference sequence). V gave up 3 bases and J gave up 3 bases, with 5 bases separating them. DNA of the CDR3: TGCAGTGCTAGGACAGACTATGGCTACACCTTC. Its translation: CSARTDYGYTF.

The V and J genes are TRBV29-1 and TRBJ2-3; 7 nucleotides line up with TRBD2. Germline values: CDR1 SQVTM, CDR2 ANQGSEA. The CDR3 has 17 amino acids. The junction had 17 bases not matched to a gene; V was cut back by 3 bases and J by 5 bases. The CDR3 DNA sequence: TGCAGCGTTGAGGGTCAGGGACGGCCGGGGGGTCAAGATACGCAGTATTTT. Its translation: CSVEGQGRPGGQDTQYF.

This chain connects TRBV6-2 or TRBV6-3 to TRBJ1-5, with D unresolved. With 0 bases removed from V and 3 bases from J, the gap between germline ends came to 12 bases. Germline-derived CDR1 and CDR2 are MNHEY and SVGEGT. The CDR3 extends over 16 amino acids. DNA of the CDR3: TGTGCCAGCAGTTACTCGAGGGCGCGAAACAATCAGCCCCAGCATTTT. Protein: CASSYSRARNNQPQHF.

The V call is TRBV15, the J call TRBJ2-1; TRBD2 matches at 7 bases. The V segment lost 0 bases and the J segment 9 bases; nucleotides outside the gene matches: 5. CDR3 length: 14 residues. Germline CDR1 and CDR2: LNHNV and YYDKDF (reference sequence). CDR3 amino acids: CATSRDPWGGEQFF. The CDR3 coding sequence is TGTGCCACCAGCAGAGACCCCTGGGGGGGTGAGCAGTTCTTC. The full variable domain, with the rest looked up from reference TRBV15 and TRBJ2-1, is DAMVIQNPRYQVTQFGKPVTLSCSQTLNHNVMYWYQQKSSQAPKLLFHYYDKDFNNEADTPDNFQSRRPNTSFCFLDIRSPGLGDTAMYLCATSRDPWGGEQFFGPGTRLTVL.

The chain recombines TRBV11-1 with TRBJ2-2; possibly TRBD1 for D (5 bases). Germline V gene lookup returns CDR1 SGHAT and CDR2 FQDESV (reference sequence). Trimming pared 1 base from V and 5 bases from J, leaving 8 bases between. The CDR3 is 14 residues long. The CDR3 DNA reads as TGTGCCAGCAGCTTAGGGGCAGGGACCGGGGAGCTGTTTTTT. It yields the protein CASSLGAGTGELFF.